One and the same sample provided the 17 T cell receptor beta chains below, sequenced in a study of CD8 T cells in Susac syndrome. The authors reverse transcribed roughly 0.45 to 1 ug RNA with random hexamers. TCRdb reprocessed the immunoSEQ multiplex PCR reads with MiXCR, giving one entry per CDR3 protein. The sample shows 92,000 or so distinct CDR3 sequences, about 95% of them seen only once. Sequenced sample: CD8+ T cells from PBMCs. The receptors originated from a human donor with Susac syndrome.

This sequence joins TRBV29-1 and TRBJ1-2; 10 bases are a match to TRBD1. CDR1 and CDR2 (germline): SQVTM, ANQGSEA. There are 13 residues in the CDR3. After removal of 6 bases from V and 2 bases from J, the junction contained 3 bases not matched to a gene. The CDR3 spells CSVPGQGNYGYTF. CDR3 DNA: TGCAGCGTACCGGGACAGGGGAACTATGGCTACACCTTC.

The chain employs TRBV19 and TRBJ2-7; TRBD1 agrees at 8 bases. This CDR3 has 15 amino acids. J gave up 0 bases and V 6 bases, and 7 bases lay outside the gene matches. Germline V lookup: CDR1 LNHDA, CDR2 SQIVND (reference sequence). CDR3 coding DNA: TGTGCCAGTAGCCCCTCGGACAGGGTCTCCTACGAGCAGTACTTC. Its translation is CASSPSDRVSYEQYF. The entire variable domain, with the rest obtained from reference TRBV19 and TRBJ2-7, is as follows: DGGITQSPKYLFRKEGQNVTLSCEQNLNHDAMYWYRQDPGQGLRLIYYSQIVNDFQKGDIAEGYSVSREKKESFPLTVTSAQKNPTAFYLCASSPSDRVSYEQYFGPGTRLTVT.

The rearrangement joins TRBV14 to TRBJ1-2; D call uncertain. V shed 4 bases and J shed 8 bases, with 14 bases lying between them. The CDR3 contains 13 residues. CDR1 and CDR2 from the germline V gene are SGHDN and FVKESK. The DNA of the CDR3 is TGTGCCAGCAGCCCCGTAAGGAGAGGAGGCTACACCTTC. Encoded protein: CASSPVRRGGYTF.

The chain carries TRBV30 and TRBJ2-2; 12 positions agree with TRBD2. The V and J ends lost 7 bases and 3 bases, in that order; junction bases with no gene match: 3. CDR3 length equals 14 residues. Germline V gives CDR1 GTSNPN, CDR2 SVGIG (reference sequence). The CDR3 nucleotides are TGTGCCTCTACTAGCGGGGGGCACACCGGGGAGCTGTTTTTT. As protein: CASTSGGHTGELFF.

The genes are TRBV7-8 and TRBJ2-7, with D uncertain. Germline V gives CDR1 SGHVS, CDR2 FQNEAQ. Trimming pared 2 bases from V and 0 bases from J, leaving 5 bases between. This CDR3 region has 13 residues. The CDR3 sequence is CASSLPPSYEQYF. CDR3 DNA sequence: TGTGCCAGCAGCTTACCCCCCTCCTACGAGCAGTACTTC.

This chain uses TRBV20-1 with TRBJ2-5, with 8 nucleotides matching TRBD2. The CDR3 consists of 13 residues. Germline V gene lookup returns CDR1 DFQATT and CDR2 SNEGSKA (reference sequence). Trimming removed 5 bases from V and 1 base from J; junction bases left unmatched: 3. CDR3 in DNA: TGCAGTGCTGGAGCGGGGGTCCAAGAGACCCAGTACTTC. Translated, it gives CSAGAGVQETQYF.

J is TRBJ2-1 and V is TRBV4-3; TRBD2 aligns across 9 bases. The CDR3 runs 15 residues. With 3 bases clipped from V and 4 bases from J, the junction kept 4 bases outside the gene matches. Germline V gene lookup returns CDR1 LGHNA and CDR2 YSLEER. This CDR3 is CASSQDTSGYNEQFF. CDR3 sequence (DNA): TGCGCCAGCAGCCAGGACACTAGCGGGTACAATGAGCAGTTCTTC.

The rearrangement links TRBV11-2 to TRBJ2-5; D is perhaps TRBD2 (6 bases). Germline V gene lookup returns CDR1 SGHAT and CDR2 FQNNGV. This CDR3 has 14 residues. V lost 0 bases, J lost 4 bases, and 9 bases lay in between. The CDR3: CASSLEGLTETQYF. The CDR3 DNA reads as TGTGCCAGCAGCTTAGAGGGACTCACAGAGACCCAGTACTTC.

This chain joins TRBV29-1 and TRBJ1-4, with D maybe TRBD1 (6 bases). CDR3 length equals 16 residues. Germline V lookup: CDR1 SQVTM, CDR2 ANQGSEA. The germline V and J ends were trimmed by 1 base and 5 bases, with 17 bases remaining between them. CDR3 region: CSVEVLPRDINEKLFF. In DNA, the CDR3 is TGCAGCGTTGAAGTCCTCCCCCGGGACATAAATGAAAAACTGTTTTTT.

This chain connects TRBV3-1 to TRBJ2-4; 7 nucleotides match TRBD2. The germline V gene has CDR1 LGHDT and CDR2 YNNKEL (reference sequence). The CDR3 totals 18 residues. J gave up 2 bases and V 0 bases, and 10 bases lay outside the gene matches. The CDR3 reads CASSQDPGRVGTKNIQYF. CDR3 nucleotide sequence: TGTGCCAGCAGCCAAGATCCGGGGAGGGTCGGGACCAAAAACATTCAGTACTTC.

The J gene is TRBJ1-1, the V gene TRBV11-2; D is unclear. V lost 0 bases, J lost 1 base, and 3 bases lay in between. This CDR3 contains 13 residues. Germline V gives CDR1 SGHAT, CDR2 FQNNGV. This CDR3 reads CASSLESNTEAFF. The DNA of the CDR3 is TGTGCCAGCAGCTTAGAGTCGAACACTGAAGCTTTCTTT. The full variable domain, its missing parts supplied by reference TRBV11-2 and TRBJ1-1, is EAGVAQSPRYKIIEKRQSVAFWCNPISGHATLYWYQQILGQGPKLLIQFQNNGVVDDSQLPKDRFSAERLKGVDSTLKIQPAKLEDSAVYLCASSLESNTEAFFGQGTRLTVV.

The rearrangement joins TRBV28 to TRBJ1-1; perhaps TRBD1 as D (5 bases). Germline assignment: CDR1 MDHEN and CDR2 SYDVKM. Trimming pared 6 bases from V and 1 base from J, leaving 12 bases between. The CDR3 is 14 amino acids. In DNA form, the CDR3 reads TGTGCCAGCAGCTGGGGGGTATGGAACACTGAAGCTTTCTTT. This gives the protein CASSWGVWNTEAFF.

The chain has TRBV7-2 and TRBJ1-2; 7 nucleotides match TRBD1. CDR3 length: 14 amino acids. Germline values: CDR1 SGHTA, CDR2 FQGNSA. The V and J ends lost 5 bases and 1 base, in that order; junction bases with no gene match: 4. The DNA for the CDR3 is TGTGCCAGCAGCGCCGGGACAGATAACTATGGCTACACCTTC. Translating gives CASSAGTDNYGYTF.

The gene calls are TRBV15 and TRBJ1-5, with TRBD1 matching over 9 bases. The ends lost 2 bases at V and 5 bases at J; junction bases unmatched: 7. Per germline, CDR1 LNHNV and CDR2 YYDKDF (reference sequence). This CDR3 has 16 residues. The CDR3 DNA sequence: TGTGCCACCAGCAGAACGGGACAGGGATTGGATCAGCCCCAGCATTTT. Translating gives CATSRTGQGLDQPQHF. Drawing the rest from reference TRBV15 and TRBJ1-5, the complete variable domain is DAMVIQNPRYQVTQFGKPVTLSCSQTLNHNVMYWYQQKSSQAPKLLFHYYDKDFNNEADTPDNFQSRRPNTSFCFLDIRSPGLGDTAMYLCATSRTGQGLDQPQHFGDGTRLSIL.

This clonotype appeared a single time. V is TRBV13 and J is TRBJ2-3; 8 bases fit TRBD2. V was pared by 1 base and J by 2 bases, with 5 bases of the junction left unmatched. This CDR3 has 16 amino acids. CDR1 and CDR2 (germline): PRHDT, FYEKMQ (reference sequence). The CDR3 loop reads CASSLVSGGYTDTQYF. The CDR3 nucleotides read TGTGCCAGCAGCTTAGTGAGCGGGGGCTACACAGATACGCAGTATTTT. Based on the CDR3 plus reference TRBV13 and TRBJ2-3, the full variable domain is AAGVIQSPRHLIKEKRETATLKCYPIPRHDTVYWYQQGPGQDPQFLISFYEKMQSDKGSIPDRFSAQQFSDYHSELNMSSLELGDSALYFCASSLVSGGYTDTQYFGPGTRLTVL.

The rearrangement uses TRBV5-4 and TRBJ2-5, with TRBD1 matching 7 bases. The CDR3 has 14 residues. J lost 2 bases, V lost 3 bases, and 4 bases had no gene match. The V gene's germline CDR1 is SGHNT and CDR2 YYREEE (reference sequence). CDR3 in amino acids: CASSSKQGQETQYF. The CDR3 DNA reads TGTGCCAGCAGCTCCAAACAGGGGCAAGAGACCCAGTACTTC. Based on the CDR3 plus reference TRBV5-4 and TRBJ2-5, the full variable domain is ETGVTQSPTHLIKTRGQQVTLRCSSQSGHNTVSWYQQALGQGPQFIFQYYREEENGRGNFPPRFSGLQFPNYSSELNVNALELDDSALYLCASSSKQGQETQYFGPGTRLLVL.

The V and J genes are TRBV3-1 and TRBJ2-5; 10 bases align to TRBD1. J was trimmed by 3 bases and V by 1 base; bases with no gene match: 8. Germline-derived CDR1 and CDR2 are LGHDT and YNNKEL (reference sequence). The CDR3 contains 17 residues. For the CDR3, the DNA is TGTGCCAGCAGCCAAGTTCGTAGGACAGGGGGAGAAGAGACCCAGTACTTC. This translates into CASSQVRRTGGEETQYF.